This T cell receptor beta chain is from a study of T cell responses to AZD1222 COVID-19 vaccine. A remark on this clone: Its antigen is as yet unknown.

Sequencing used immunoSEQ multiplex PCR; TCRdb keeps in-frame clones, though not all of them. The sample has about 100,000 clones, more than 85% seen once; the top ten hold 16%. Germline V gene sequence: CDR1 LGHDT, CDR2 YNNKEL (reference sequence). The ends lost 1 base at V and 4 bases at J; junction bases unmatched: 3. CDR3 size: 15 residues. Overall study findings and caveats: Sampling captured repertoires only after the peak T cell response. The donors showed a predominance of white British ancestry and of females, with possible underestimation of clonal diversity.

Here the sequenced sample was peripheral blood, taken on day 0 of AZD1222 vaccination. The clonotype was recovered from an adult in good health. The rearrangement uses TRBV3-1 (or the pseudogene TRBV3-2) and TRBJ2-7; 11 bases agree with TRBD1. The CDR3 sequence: CASSQGTGGGYEQYF. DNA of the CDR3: TGTGCCAGCAGCCAAGGGACAGGGGGCGGTTACGAGCAGTACTTC.